This T cell receptor (beta chain) was sequenced during a study of shared clonotypes between healthy human individuals. Study summary: Sampling drew on donors who were a couple of women and a few men aged 18 to 49. Three plates each covered CD4 naive and memory; CD8 naive two, CD8 memory one. Findings and caveats of the study: Naive CD4 clonotype sharing across four donors was around 5.5%.

The table came from immunoSEQ multiplex PCR; TCRdb's copy has only in-frame clones and leaves some out. The sample includes some 600,000 clones, roughly 96% of them seen just once. Cells designated naive CD8 were CD45RO-negative and were positively selected for CCR7, with terminally differentiated effector memory CD45RA+ cells excluded. Germline CDR1 reads SGDLS; CDR2 reads YYNGEE. J was trimmed by 4 bases and V by 0 bases; bases with no gene match: 3. The CDR3 has 15 amino acids. Details on this clone: Its antigen remains unidentified.

The receptor comes from a woman aged 25 to 39 in good health. The chain uses TRBV9 and TRBJ1-5; 8 bases match TRBD1. The sequenced material came from naive CD8+ T cells sorted from blood. The CDR3: CASSVGTGINQPQHF. CDR3 nucleotides: TGTGCCAGCAGCGTAGGGACAGGGATTAATCAGCCCCAGCATTTT.